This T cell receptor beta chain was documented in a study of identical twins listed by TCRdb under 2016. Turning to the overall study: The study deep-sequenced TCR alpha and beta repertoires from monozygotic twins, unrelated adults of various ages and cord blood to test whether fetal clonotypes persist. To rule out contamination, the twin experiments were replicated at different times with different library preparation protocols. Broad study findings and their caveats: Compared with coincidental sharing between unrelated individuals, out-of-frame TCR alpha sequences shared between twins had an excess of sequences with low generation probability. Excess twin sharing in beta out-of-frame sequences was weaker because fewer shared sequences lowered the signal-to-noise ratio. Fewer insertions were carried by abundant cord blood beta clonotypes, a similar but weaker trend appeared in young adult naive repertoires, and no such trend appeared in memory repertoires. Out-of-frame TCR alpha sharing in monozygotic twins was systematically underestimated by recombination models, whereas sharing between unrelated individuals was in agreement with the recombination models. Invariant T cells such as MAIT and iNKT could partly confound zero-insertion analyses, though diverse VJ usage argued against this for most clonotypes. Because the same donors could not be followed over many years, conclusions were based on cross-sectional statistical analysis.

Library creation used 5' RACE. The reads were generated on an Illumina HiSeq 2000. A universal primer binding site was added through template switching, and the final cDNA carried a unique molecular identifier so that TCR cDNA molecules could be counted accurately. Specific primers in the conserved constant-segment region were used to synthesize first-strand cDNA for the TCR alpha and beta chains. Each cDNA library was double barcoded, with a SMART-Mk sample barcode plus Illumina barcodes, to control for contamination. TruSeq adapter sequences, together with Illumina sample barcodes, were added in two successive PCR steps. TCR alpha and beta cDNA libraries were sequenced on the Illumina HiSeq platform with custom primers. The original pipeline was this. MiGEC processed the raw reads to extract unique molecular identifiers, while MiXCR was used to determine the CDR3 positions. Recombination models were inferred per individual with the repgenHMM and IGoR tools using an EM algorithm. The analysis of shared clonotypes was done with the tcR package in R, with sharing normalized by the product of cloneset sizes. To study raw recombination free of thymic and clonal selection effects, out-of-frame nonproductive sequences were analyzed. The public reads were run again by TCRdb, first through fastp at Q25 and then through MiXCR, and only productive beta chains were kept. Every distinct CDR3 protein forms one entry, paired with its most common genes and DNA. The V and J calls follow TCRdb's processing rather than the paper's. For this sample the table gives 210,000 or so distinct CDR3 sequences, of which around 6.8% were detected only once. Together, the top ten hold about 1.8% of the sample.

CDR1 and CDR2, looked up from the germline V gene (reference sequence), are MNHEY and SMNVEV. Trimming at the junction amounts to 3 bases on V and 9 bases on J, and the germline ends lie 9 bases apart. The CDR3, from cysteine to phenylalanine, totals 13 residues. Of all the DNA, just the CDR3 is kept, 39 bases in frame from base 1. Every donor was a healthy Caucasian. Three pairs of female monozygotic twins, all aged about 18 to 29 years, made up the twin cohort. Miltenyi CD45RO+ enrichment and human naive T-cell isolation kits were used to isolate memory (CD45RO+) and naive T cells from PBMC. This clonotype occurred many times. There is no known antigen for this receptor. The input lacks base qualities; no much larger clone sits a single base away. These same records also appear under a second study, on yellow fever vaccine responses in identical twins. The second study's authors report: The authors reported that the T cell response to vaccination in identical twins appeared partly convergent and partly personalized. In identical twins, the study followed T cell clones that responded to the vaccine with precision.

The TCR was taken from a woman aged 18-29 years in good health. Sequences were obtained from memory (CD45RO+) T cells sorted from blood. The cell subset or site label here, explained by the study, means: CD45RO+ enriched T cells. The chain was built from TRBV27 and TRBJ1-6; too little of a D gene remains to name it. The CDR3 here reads CASSFGSGSPLHF. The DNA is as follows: TGTGCCAGCAGTTTTGGTTCGGGTTCACCCCTCCACTTT.